The 6 T cell receptor beta chains below come from one sample, sequenced in a study of CD8 T cells in Susac syndrome. After extraction with the RNeasy kit, roughly 0.5 to 1 ug of the RNA was reverse transcribed using random hexamers. TCRdb re-called the immunoSEQ multiplex PCR reads through MiXCR, storing one row per CDR3 protein. The sample lists 65,000 to 80,000 distinct CDR3 sequences, about 91% occurring once. Source material: CD8+ T cells from PBMCs. Receptor source: a human donor with multiple sclerosis.

This clonotype was observed a single time. V is TRBV30 and J is TRBJ1-1; D ambiguous. With 2 bases removed from V and 1 base from J, the gap between germline ends came to 14 bases. CDR3 length equals 15 residues. Germline-derived CDR1 and CDR2 are GTSNPN and SVGIG (reference sequence). The CDR3 is CAWSFLAETNTEAFF. The DNA for the CDR3 is TGTGCCTGGAGTTTTCTCGCGGAAACGAACACTGAAGCTTTCTTT. Looking up the rest from reference TRBV30 and TRBJ1-1 gives the full variable domain: SQTIHQWPATLVQPVGSPLSLECTVEGTSNPNLYWYRQAAGRGLQLLFYSVGIGQISSEVPQNLSASRPQDRQFILSSKKLLLSDSGFYLCAWSFLAETNTEAFFGQGTRLTVV.

The table lists this clonotype with a count of one. The CDR3 is CASSSTGGMEKLFF. CDR3 sequence (DNA): TGTGCCAGCTCATCGACAGGGGGGATGGAAAAACTGTTTTTT. V gene TRBV18 combines with J gene TRBJ1-4; 9 bases are shared with TRBD1. Per the germline V gene, CDR1 is KGHSH and CDR2 is LQKENI. The CDR3 spans 14 residues. V lost 5 bases and J lost 8; bases outside the gene matches: 6.

This chain joins TRBV27 and TRBJ2-7; 8 nucleotides agree with TRBD2. The germline V gene has CDR1 MNHEY and CDR2 SMNVEV (reference sequence). The J segment lost 0 bases and the V segment lost 4 bases, leaving 5 bases of the junction unmatched. The CDR3 runs 15 residues. CDR3: CASSYAGGFSYEQYF. The CDR3 region has the DNA TGTGCCAGCAGTTACGCGGGGGGTTTCTCCTACGAGCAGTACTTC.

V is TRBV6-5 and J is TRBJ2-2; TRBD2 matches 8 bases. This CDR3 is built from 15 residues. The V gene end was trimmed by 2 bases and the J gene end by 5 bases; junction bases not matched to a gene: 4. Germline CDR1 is MNHEY and CDR2 is SVGAGI. CDR3 DNA: TGTGCCAGCAGTTACCGGGGGGGGGCAACCGGGGAGCTGTTTTTT. It specifies CASSYRGGATGELFF.

J is TRBJ2-7 and V is TRBV7-8; no reliable D call. The germline CDR1 and CDR2 sequences are SGHVS and FQNEAQ. The CDR3 is made up of 14 amino acids. Trimming left V 1 base short and J 5 bases short, with 12 bases between. The CDR3 loop is CASSLVEPPDEQYF. The CDR3 DNA follows: TGTGCCAGCAGCTTAGTTGAACCTCCGGACGAGCAGTACTTC.

V is TRBV6-4 and J is TRBJ2-2; 10 nucleotides agree with TRBD2. Germline V gene sequence: CDR1 MRHNA, CDR2 SNTAGT. The CDR3 runs 15 residues. V dropped 4 bases and J dropped 1; count of bases not matched to a gene: 0. Written as DNA, the CDR3 is TGTGCCAGCAGTGGGACTAGCGGGAACACCGGGGAGCTGTTTTTT. It encodes CASSGTSGNTGELFF.